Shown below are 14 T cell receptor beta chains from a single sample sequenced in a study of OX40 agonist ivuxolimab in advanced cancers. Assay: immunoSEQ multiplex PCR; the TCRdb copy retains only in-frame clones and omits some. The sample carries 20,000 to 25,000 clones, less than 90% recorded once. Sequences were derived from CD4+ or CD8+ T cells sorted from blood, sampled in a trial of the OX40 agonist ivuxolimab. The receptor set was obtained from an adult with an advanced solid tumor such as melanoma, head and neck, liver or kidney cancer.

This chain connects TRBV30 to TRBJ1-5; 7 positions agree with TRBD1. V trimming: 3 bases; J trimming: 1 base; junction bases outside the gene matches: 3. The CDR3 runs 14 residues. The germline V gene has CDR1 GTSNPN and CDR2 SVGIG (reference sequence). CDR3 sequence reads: CAWSLGGSNQPQHF. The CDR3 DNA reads TGTGCCTGGAGCCTAGGGGGCAGCAATCAGCCCCAGCATTTT.

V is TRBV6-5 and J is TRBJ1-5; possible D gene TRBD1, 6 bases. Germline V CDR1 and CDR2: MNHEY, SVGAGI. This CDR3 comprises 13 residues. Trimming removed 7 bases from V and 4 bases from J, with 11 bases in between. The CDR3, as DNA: TGTGCCAGCACCGGGGGCTGGAATCAGCCCCAGCATTTT. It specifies CASTGGWNQPQHF.

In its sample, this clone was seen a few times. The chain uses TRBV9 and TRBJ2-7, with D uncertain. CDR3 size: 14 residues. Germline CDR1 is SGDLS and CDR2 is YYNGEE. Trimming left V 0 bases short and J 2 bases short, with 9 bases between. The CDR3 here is CASSVGDPTYEQYF. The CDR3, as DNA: TGTGCCAGCAGCGTAGGAGACCCAACCTACGAGCAGTACTTC.

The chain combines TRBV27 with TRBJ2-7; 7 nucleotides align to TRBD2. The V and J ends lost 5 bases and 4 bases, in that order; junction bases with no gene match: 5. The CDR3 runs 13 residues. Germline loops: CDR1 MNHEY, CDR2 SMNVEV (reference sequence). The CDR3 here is CASSPAGGYEQYF. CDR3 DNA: TGTGCCAGCAGTCCCGCCGGGGGGTACGAGCAGTACTTC.

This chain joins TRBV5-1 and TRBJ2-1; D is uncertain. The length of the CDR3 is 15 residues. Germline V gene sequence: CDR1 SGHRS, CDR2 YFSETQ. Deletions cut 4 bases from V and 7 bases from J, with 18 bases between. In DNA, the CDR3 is TGCGCCAGCAGCCCCCTCAATAACTTACGGAATGAGCAGTTCTTC. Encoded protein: CASSPLNNLRNEQFF. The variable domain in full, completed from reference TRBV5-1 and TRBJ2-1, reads KAGVTQTPRYLIKTRGQQVTLSCSPISGHRSVSWYQQTPGQGLQFLFEYFSETQRNKGNFPGRFSGRQFSNSRSEMNVSTLELGDSALYLCASSPLNNLRNEQFFGPGTRLTVL.

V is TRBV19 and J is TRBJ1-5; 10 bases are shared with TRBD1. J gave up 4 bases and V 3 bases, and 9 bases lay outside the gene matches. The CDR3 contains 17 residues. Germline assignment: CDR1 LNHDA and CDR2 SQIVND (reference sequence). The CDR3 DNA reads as TGTGCCAGTAGTATCATCCCGACAGGGGGCTTTAATCAGCCCCAGCATTTT. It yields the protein CASSIIPTGGFNQPQHF.

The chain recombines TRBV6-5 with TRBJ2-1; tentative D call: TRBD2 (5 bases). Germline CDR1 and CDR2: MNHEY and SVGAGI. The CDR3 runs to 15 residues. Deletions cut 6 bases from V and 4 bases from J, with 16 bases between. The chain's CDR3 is CASRELVSAYNEQFF. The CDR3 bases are TGTGCCAGCAGGGAACTAGTGTCAGCTTACAATGAGCAGTTCTTC.

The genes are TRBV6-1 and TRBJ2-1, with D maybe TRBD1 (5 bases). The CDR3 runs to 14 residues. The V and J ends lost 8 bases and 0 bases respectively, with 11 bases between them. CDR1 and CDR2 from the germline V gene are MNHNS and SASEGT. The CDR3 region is CASELQASYNEQFF. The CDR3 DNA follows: TGTGCCAGCGAGCTACAGGCCTCCTACAATGAGCAGTTCTTC.

The CDR3 spells CASSPEGTYEQYF. CDR3 sequence (DNA): TGTGCCAGCTCACCAGAAGGGACCTACGAGCAGTACTTC. The chain is built from TRBV18 and TRBJ2-7; D unresolved. From germline, CDR1 is KGHSH and CDR2 LQKENI. This CDR3 is 13 amino acids long. V lost 2 bases to trimming and J lost 2 bases, with 7 bases between them.

The CDR3 protein is CASSLEEGEQYF. In nucleotides, the CDR3 is TGTGCCAGCAGCTTAGAAGAAGGTGAGCAGTACTTC. The V and J genes are TRBV7-9 and TRBJ2-7; D is ambiguous. The CDR3 consists of 12 residues. V was pared by 1 base and J by 7 bases, with 8 bases between. Germline CDR1 reads SEHNR; CDR2 reads FQNEAQ (reference sequence).

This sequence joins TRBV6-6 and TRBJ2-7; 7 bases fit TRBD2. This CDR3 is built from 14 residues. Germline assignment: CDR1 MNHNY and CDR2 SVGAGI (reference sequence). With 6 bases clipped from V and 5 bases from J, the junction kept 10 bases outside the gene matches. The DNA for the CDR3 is TGTGCCAGCAGCCTTCGGCGGGGAGGGCACGAGCAGTACTTC. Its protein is CASSLRRGGHEQYF.

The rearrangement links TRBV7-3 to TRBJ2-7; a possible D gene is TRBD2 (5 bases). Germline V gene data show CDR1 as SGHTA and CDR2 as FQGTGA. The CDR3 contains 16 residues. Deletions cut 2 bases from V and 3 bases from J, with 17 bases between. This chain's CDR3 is CASSLGVGESNYEQYF. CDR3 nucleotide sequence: TGTGCCAGCAGCTTAGGCGTCGGGGAGAGCAACTACGAGCAGTACTTC. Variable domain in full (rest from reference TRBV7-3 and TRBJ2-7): GAGVSQTPSNKVTEKGKYVELRCDPISGHTALYWYRQSLGQGPEFLIYFQGTGAADDSGLPNDRFFAVRPEGSVSTLKIQRTERGDSAVYLCASSLGVGESNYEQYFGPGTRLTVT.

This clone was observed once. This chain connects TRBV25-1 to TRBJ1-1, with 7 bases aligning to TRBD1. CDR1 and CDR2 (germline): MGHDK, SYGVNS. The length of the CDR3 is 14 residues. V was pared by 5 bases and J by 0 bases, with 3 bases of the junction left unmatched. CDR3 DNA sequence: TGTGCCAGCAGTCCAACAGGGGTGAACACTGAAGCTTTCTTT. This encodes CASSPTGVNTEAFF.

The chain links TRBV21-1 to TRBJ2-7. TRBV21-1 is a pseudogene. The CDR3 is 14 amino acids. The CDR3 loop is CASWTRWQPYEQYF. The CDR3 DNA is TGTGCCAGCTGGACGCGATGGCAGCCCTACGAGCAGTACTTC.